This T cell receptor (beta chain) comes out of a study of control samples from healthy donors and cancer patients. The method was immunoSEQ multiplex PCR; TCRdb's version includes in-frame clones alone and lacks a portion of them. Found here are about 95,000 clones, about 85% of them singletons; the top ten hold roughly 18%. The CDR3 spans 15 residues. Germline V gene data show CDR1 as SGHDT and CDR2 as YYEEEE. Trimming took off 6 bases at V and 3 bases at J, with 18 bases between the two ends. What was sequenced was blood. The V call is TRBV5-6, the J call TRBJ1-2; maybe TRBD1 (6 bases). This clonotype was sampled from a young man in good health. The DNA for the CDR3 is TGTGCCAGCACCTCTTTGGAGGGGGGTGACTATGGCTACACCTTC. This sequence encodes CASTSLEGGDYGYTF. Drawing the rest from reference TRBV5-6 and TRBJ1-2, the complete variable domain is DAGVTQSPTHLIKTRGQQVTLRCSPKSGHDTVSWYQQALGQGPQFIFQYYEEEERQRGNFPDRFSGHQFPNYSSELNVNALLLGDSALYLCASTSLEGGDYGYTFGSGTRLTVV.